Described below is a single T cell receptor beta chain sequence and its context. The data stem from a study of cytomegalovirus exposure and HLA in healthy donors. V was shortened by 3 bases and J by 1 base, with 9 bases between the two germline ends. Looked up from germline, CDR1 is SGHVS and CDR2 is FQNEAQ. The CDR3 sequence is 15 residues long. The PCR used 60 Vbeta and 13 Jbeta primers. TCRdb's table, derived via immunoSEQ multiplex PCR, lists solely in-frame clones and lacks some. This sample has some 150,000 clones, with approximately 79% found just once. The material sequenced was PBMCs. The receptor was derived from a man aged 50 or older in good health and CMV-seropositive. The rearrangement uses TRBV7-8 and TRBJ2-2; perhaps TRBD1 as D (6 bases). CDR3 nucleotide sequence: TGTGCCAGCAGCTTCGGACAGTTGAACACCGGGGAGCTGTTTTTT. It specifies CASSFGQLNTGELFF.